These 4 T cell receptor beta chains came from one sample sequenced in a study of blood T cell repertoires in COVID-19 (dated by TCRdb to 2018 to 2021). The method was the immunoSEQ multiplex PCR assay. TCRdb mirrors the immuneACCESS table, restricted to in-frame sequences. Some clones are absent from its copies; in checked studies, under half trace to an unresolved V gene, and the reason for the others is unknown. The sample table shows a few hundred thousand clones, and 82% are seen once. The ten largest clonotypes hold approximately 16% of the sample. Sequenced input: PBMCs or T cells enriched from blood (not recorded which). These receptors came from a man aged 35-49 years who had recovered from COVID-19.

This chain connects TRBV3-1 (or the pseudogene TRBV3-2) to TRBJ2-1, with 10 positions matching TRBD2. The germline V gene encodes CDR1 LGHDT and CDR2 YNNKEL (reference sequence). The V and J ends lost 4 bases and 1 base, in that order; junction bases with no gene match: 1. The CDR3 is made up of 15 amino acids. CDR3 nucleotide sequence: TGTGCCAGCAGCCGTAGCGGGGGGTCCTACAATGAGCAGTTCTTC. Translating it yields CASSRSGGSYNEQFF.

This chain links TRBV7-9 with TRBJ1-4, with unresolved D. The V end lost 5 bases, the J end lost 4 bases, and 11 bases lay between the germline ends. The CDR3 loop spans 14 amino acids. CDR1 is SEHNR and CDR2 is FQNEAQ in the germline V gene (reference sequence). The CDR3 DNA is TGTGCCAGCAGCCGCGGAAGCCTTAATGAAAAACTGTTTTTT. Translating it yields CASSRGSLNEKLFF. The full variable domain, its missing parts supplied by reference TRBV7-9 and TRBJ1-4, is DTGVSQNPRHKITKRGQNVTFRCDPISEHNRLYWYRQTLGQGPEFLTYFQNEAQLEKSRLLSDRFSAERPKGSFSTLEIQRTEQGDSAMYLCASSRGSLNEKLFFGSGTQLSVL.

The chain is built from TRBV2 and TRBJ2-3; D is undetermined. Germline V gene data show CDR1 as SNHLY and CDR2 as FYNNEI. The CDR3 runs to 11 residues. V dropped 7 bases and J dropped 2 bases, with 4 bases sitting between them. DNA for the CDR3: TGTGCCAGCACCTCCACAGATACGCAGTATTTT. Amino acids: CASTSTDTQYF.

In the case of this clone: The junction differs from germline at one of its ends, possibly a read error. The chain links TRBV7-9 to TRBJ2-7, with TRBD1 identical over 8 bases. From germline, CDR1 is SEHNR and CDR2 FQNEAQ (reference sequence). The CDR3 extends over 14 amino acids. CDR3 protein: CASSLPGTGPRLGF. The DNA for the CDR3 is TGTGCCAGCAGCTTACCCGGGACAGGACCAAGGTTAGGCTTC.